This T cell receptor (beta chain) stems from a study of naive and memory T cell subsets. Four PCR rounds used nested alpha and beta constant region primers plus the SP2 primer. For blood and skin samples, reverse transcription used TCR alpha and beta constant primers. Using its own MiXCR run on the 5' RACE reads, TCRdb lists one record per CDR3 protein. The top ten clones hold more than 9.5% of a sample with 55,000 to 70,000 distinct CDR3 sequences, around 7.3% of them seen once. Trimming took off 4 bases at V and 5 bases at J, with 18 bases between the two ends. The length of the CDR3 is 15 residues. Germline V gives CDR1 SGHRS, CDR2 YFSETQ. A UMI-containing oligonucleotide was joined by 3' ligation to the TCR cDNA template. There are many counts of this clonotype.

This chain connects TRBV5-1 to TRBJ1-1; D unresolved. This clonotype was obtained from a male donor in good health. The CDR3 bases are TGCGCCAGCAGCGGATGGGAAGCAGTCGGAACTGAAGCTTTCTTT. Residues: CASSGWEAVGTEAFF.